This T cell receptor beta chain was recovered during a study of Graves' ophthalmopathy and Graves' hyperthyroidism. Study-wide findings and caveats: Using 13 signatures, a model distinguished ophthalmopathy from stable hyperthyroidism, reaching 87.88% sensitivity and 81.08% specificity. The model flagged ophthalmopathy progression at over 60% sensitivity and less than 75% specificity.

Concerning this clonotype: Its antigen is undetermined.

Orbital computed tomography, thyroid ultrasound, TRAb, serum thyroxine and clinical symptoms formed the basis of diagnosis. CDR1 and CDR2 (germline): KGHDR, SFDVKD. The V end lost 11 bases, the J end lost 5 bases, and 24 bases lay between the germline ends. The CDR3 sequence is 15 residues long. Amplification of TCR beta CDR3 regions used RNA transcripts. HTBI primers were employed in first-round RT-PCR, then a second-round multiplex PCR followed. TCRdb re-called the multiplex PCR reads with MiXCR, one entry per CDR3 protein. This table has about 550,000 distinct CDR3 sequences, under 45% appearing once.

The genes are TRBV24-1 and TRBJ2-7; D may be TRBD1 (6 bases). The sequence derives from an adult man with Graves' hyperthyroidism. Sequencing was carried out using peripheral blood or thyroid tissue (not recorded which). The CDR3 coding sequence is TGTGCCAGCTCACGAGGACAGTCACGTTCCGACGAGCAGTACTTC. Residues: CASSRGQSRSDEQYF.